The rows below give T cell receptor beta chains drawn from one sample of a study of human T cells and chemical hapten exposure. Via MiXCR, TCRdb re-called the RACE reads, giving one row per CDR3 protein. The data contain fewer than 150,000 distinct CDR3 sequences, roughly 13% of them singletons. This specimen was whole blood, taken in connection with sensitization to the hapten diphenylcyclopropenone (DPC). These receptors were obtained from a man aged 18 to 35 with alopecia areata. Some clones in this sample may be carry-over from other donors' samples. Each CDR3 is given with its conserved first and last residue. A D gene is named only where the DNA matches it firmly. Expanded clones get a size class; other rows say once, few or many, or leave the size out.

J	size	D	V	DNA	CDR3
TRBJ2-3	-	TRBD2	TRBV5-4	TGTGCCAGCAGCCCAGGGACTAGCGGGGGGGCAGATACGCAGTATTTT	CASSPGTSGGADTQYF
TRBJ2-3	-	-	TRBV2	TGTGCCAGCAGTGATCAGGCGCAGTATTTT	CASSDQAQYF
TRBJ2-7	-	-	TRBV28	TGTGCCAGTGGCCAGCGCCCCTACGAGCAGTACTTC	CASGQRPYEQYF
TRBJ2-5	-	-	TRBV6-6	TGTGCCAGCACCGCCCTAGGGCTATCAGTCGGAGAGACCCAGTACTTC	CASTALGLSVGETQYF
TRBJ2-7	few	-	TRBV28	TGTGCCAGCAGCCTCGTAGAACAGGCCTACGAGCAGTACTTC	CASSLVEQAYEQYF
TRBJ1-1	-	-	TRBV4-1	TGCGCCAGCTCGCCTCTATTGAACACTGAAGCTTTCTTT	CASSPLLNTEAFF
TRBJ2-3	-	-	TRBV4-2	TGTGCCAGCAGCCAAGGCGGGGGCACAGATACGCAGTATTTT	CASSQGGGTDTQYF
TRBJ1-2	-	-	TRBV3-1	TGTGCCAGCAGCCAACGCGGGGATGGCTACACCTTC	CASSQRGDGYTF
TRBJ2-2	-	TRBD2	TRBV29-1	TGCAGCGTCCTCCAGAGCGGGGAGCTGGTTTTT	CSVLQSGELVF
TRBJ1-6	few	-	TRBV10-3	TGTGCCATCAGTGAGTCCCTTGAGGGGACCCCTTCACCCCTCCACTTT	CAISESLEGTPSPLHF
TRBJ1-2	-	-	TRBV5-6	TGTGCCAGCAGTTTAAACGGACGGACCTTCTATGGCTACACCTTC	CASSLNGRTFYGYTF
TRBJ1-1	-	-	TRBV25-1	TGTGCCAGCAGTGAACTACAGGGTTGGGGAGCTTTCTTT	CASSELQGWGAFF
TRBJ1-1	few	-	TRBV7-9	TGTGCCAGCAGCTCTGCAGGGAGGGCTGAAGCTTTCTTT	CASSSAGRAEAFF
TRBJ1-1	-	TRBD1	TRBV7-8	TGTGCCAGCAGCCTAGACAGGGGGATCGCTGAAGCTTTCTTT	CASSLDRGIAEAFF
TRBJ1-1	-	-	TRBV6-5	TGTGCCAGCAGCTTCCAATGGAGGACTGAAGCTTTCTTT	CASSFQWRTEAFF
TRBJ2-2	few	-	TRBV28	TGTGCCAGCAGGGAGATCCCCGGGGAGCTGTTTTTT	CASREIPGELFF
TRBJ1-1	many	-	TRBV29-1	TGCAGCGTAAAGGGGACGGCTGAAGCTTTCTTT	CSVKGTAEAFF
TRBJ1-5	-	-	TRBV10-2	TGCGCCAGCAGTGAGATTATGTCGGGACAGCCCCAGCATTTT	CASSEIMSGQPQHF
TRBJ1-4	-	TRBD1	TRBV10-3	TGTGCCATCAGTGAAGGGACAGGAATTAATGAAAAACTGTTTTTT	CAISEGTGINEKLFF
TRBJ1-2	-	-	TRBV5-6	TGTGCCAGCAGCGGAAGGGATTTCTCCCATGGCTACACCTTC	CASSGRDFSHGYTF
TRBJ1-1	many	-	TRBV12-3/TRBV12-4	TGTGCCAGCAGTCTAACCCCGACCGGGGCTGAAGCTTTCTTT	CASSLTPTGAEAFF
TRBJ2-6	many	TRBD1	TRBV18	TGTGCCAGCTCATTGGACAGGGGTTGGTCAGGGGCCAACGTCCTGACTTTC	CASSLDRGWSGANVLTF
TRBJ1-2	-	-	TRBV12-3/TRBV12-4	TGTGCCAGCACCACCCCTAACTATGGCTACACCTTC	CASTTPNYGYTF